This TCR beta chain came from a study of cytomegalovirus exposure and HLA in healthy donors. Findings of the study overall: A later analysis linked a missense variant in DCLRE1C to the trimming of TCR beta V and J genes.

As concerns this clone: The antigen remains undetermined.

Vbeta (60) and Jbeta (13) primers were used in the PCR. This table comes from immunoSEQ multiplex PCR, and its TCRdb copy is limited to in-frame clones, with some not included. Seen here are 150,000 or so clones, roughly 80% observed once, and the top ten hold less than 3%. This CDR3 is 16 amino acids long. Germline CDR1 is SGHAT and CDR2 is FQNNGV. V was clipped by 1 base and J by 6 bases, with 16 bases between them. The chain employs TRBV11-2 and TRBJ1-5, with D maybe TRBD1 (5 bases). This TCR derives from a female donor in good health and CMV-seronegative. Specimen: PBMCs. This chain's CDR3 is CASSLGLGRGSQPQHF. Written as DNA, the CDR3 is TGTGCCAGCAGCTTAGGCTTAGGGAGGGGAAGTCAGCCCCAGCATTTT.